A single sample is the source of the 2 T cell receptor beta chains below, sequenced in a study of CD4 T cells in relation to SARS-CoV-2 and coronaviruses. The table came from immunoSEQ multiplex PCR; TCRdb's copy has only in-frame clones and leaves some out. The table has some 64,000 clones, around 93% seen once. Before the COVID-19 pandemic, during about 2010-2018, CD4+ T cells were taken from unexposed donors. Sequenced input: naive CD4+ T cells from PBMCs. Subset reported: naive CD4+ T cells isolated by negative enrichment. All receptors derive from a human donor in good health.

This clone was found once. J is TRBJ1-4 and V is TRBV5-4; possibly TRBD1 for D (5 bases). V shed 4 bases and J shed 0 bases, with 10 bases lying between them. Germline V gene sequence: CDR1 SGHNT, CDR2 YYREEE (reference sequence). The CDR3 totals 15 residues. CDR3 sequence: CASSQDISTNEKLFF. CDR3 coding DNA: TGTGCCAGCAGCCAGGACATCTCAACTAATGAAAAACTGTTTTTT.

The chain joins TRBV3-1 (or the pseudogene TRBV3-2) to TRBJ2-7, with a weak D call TRBD2 (6 bases). The germline V and J ends were trimmed by 3 bases and 0 bases, with 9 bases remaining between them. Germline V lookup: CDR1 LGHDT, CDR2 YNNKEL (reference sequence). This CDR3 is 14 amino acids long. CDR3 protein: CASSQEGSSYEQYF. The CDR3 nucleotides are TGTGCCAGCAGCCAGGAGGGGAGCTCCTACGAGCAGTACTTC.